The rows below give T cell receptor beta chains drawn from one sample of a study of T cell responses to AZD1222 COVID-19 vaccine. TCRdb keeps only in-frame clones here, not all; method: immunoSEQ multiplex PCR. The profile shows 95,000 to 130,000 clones, roughly nine tenths of them singletons. Sequenced here: peripheral blood, sampled 28 days after the second AZD1222 dose. The receptors were gathered from an adult who received the AZD1222 COVID-19 vaccine. Both conserved end residues are part of each CDR3. The D gene is left open where the match is weak. Rows give clone size only sometimes, using once, few, many, or a class for an expanded clone.

D gene	J gene	clone size	V gene	CDR3 protein	CDR3 DNA
TRBD1	TRBJ1-4	once	TRBV6-5	CASMGQQKLFF	TGTGCCAGCATGGGACAGCAAAAACTGTTTTTT
TRBD1	TRBJ2-7	.	TRBV29-1	CSVGVRTGTYEQYF	TGCAGCGTTGGAGTTAGGACAGGGACTTACGAGCAGTACTTC
TRBD1	TRBJ2-7	.	TRBV5-1	CASSQGTALLYEQYF	TGCGCCAGCAGCCAAGGGACAGCTCTTCTCTACGAGCAGTACTTC
TRBD2	TRBJ2-1	few	TRBV10-3	CAIRLAGESSYNEQFF	TGTGCCATCAGACTAGCGGGGGAGAGCTCCTACAATGAGCAGTTCTTC
.	TRBJ2-5	.	TRBV4-1	CASSQGWAETQYF	TGCGCCAGCAGCCAAGGATGGGCAGAGACCCAGTACTTC
.	TRBJ2-7	.	TRBV15	CATSRSEGKYEQYF	TGTGCCACCAGCAGATCCGAGGGGAAGTACGAGCAGTACTTC
.	TRBJ2-1	.	TRBV21-1	CASSKAEDSYNEQFF	TGTGCCAGCAGCAAAGCTGAGGACTCTTACAATGAGCAGTTCTTC
TRBD1	TRBJ1-5	.	TRBV28	CASSLLTGDNQPQHF	TGTGCCAGCAGTTTACTTACAGGGGACAATCAGCCCCAGCATTTT
TRBD2	TRBJ2-1	.	TRBV7-2	CASSLVAGRSYNEQFF	TGTGCCAGCAGCTTAGTAGCGGGCCGTTCCTACAATGAGCAGTTCTTC
TRBD1	TRBJ2-7	.	TRBV7-9	CASTKDRATYEQYF	TGTGCCAGCACAAAAGACAGGGCAACCTACGAGCAGTACTTC
TRBD1	TRBJ1-3	.	TRBV5-6	CASSAGVTGGLSGNTIYF	TGTGCCAGCAGCGCGGGGGTGACAGGGGGCTTATCTGGAAACACCATATATTTT
.	TRBJ1-5	.	TRBV28	CASRIGHLNQPQHF	TGTGCCAGCAGAATCGGACATCTGAATCAGCCCCAGCATTTT
.	TRBJ1-1	.	TRBV2	CASSVGAGRGGNTEAFF	TGTGCCAGCAGTGTGGGAGCTGGCAGGGGAGGGAACACTGAAGCTTTCTTT
.	TRBJ1-5	.	TRBV2	CASSEAGNNQPQHF	TGTGCCAGCAGTGAAGCGGGGAATAATCAGCCCCAGCATTTT
.	TRBJ1-5	once	TRBV1	CTSSLWNRDNQPQHF	TGCACCAGCAGCCTCTGGAACAGGGACAATCAGCCCCAGCATTTT
TRBD1	TRBJ1-3	.	TRBV6-5	CASSRGTDSGNTIYF	TGTGCCAGCAGTAGGGGGACAGACTCTGGAAACACCATATATTTT
.	TRBJ2-3	.	TRBV13	CASSPERVTDTQYF	TGTGCCAGCAGCCCCGAGCGCGTGACAGATACGCAGTATTTT
TRBD2	TRBJ2-7	.	TRBV29-1	CSVRLAGENEQYF	TGCAGCGTGAGACTAGCGGGAGAGAACGAGCAGTACTTC
.	TRBJ2-7	.	TRBV28	CASSYSVSAYEQYF	TGTGCCAGCAGTTATTCGGTAAGCGCCTACGAGCAGTACTTC
.	TRBJ2-7	few	TRBV19	CASSRRDYGRYEQYF	TGTGCCAGTAGCCGAAGGGATTACGGACGGTACGAGCAGTACTTC
.	TRBJ2-2	.	TRBV5-1	CASSSMENTGELFF	TGCGCCAGCAGCTCCATGGAGAACACCGGGGAGCTGTTTTTT
.	TRBJ1-1	.	TRBV20-1	CSAGWNTEAFF	TGCAGTGCAGGATGGAACACTGAAGCTTTCTTT
TRBD1	TRBJ2-3	.	TRBV5-1	CASSLGGGGTDTQYF	TGCGCCAGCAGCTTGGGAGGGGGCGGCACAGATACGCAGTATTTT
.	TRBJ2-1	.	TRBV6-6	CASSYVYSYNEQFF	TGTGCCAGCAGCTACGTTTACTCCTACAATGAGCAGTTCTTC